The source of this T cell receptor (beta chain) is a study of response to subunit inactivated influenza vaccine. V was pared by 4 bases and J by 0 bases, with 16 bases between. This CDR3 region has 17 residues. Germline assignment: CDR1 SGHVS and CDR2 FQNEAQ. TCRdb fed the RT-PCR reads into MiXCR, producing one record per CDR3 protein. The sample includes more than 600,000 distinct CDR3 sequences, around 18% of them seen just once. General study results and limits: New T cells are recruited in small numbers by each seasonal influenza vaccination, according to the authors' suggestion.

Details on this clonotype: The antigen is unknown.

The input for sequencing was PBMCs from blood, taken more than 4 days after vaccination. The chain couples TRBV7-8 to TRBJ2-1; D ambiguous. The clonotype was recovered from a middle-aged man who received an inactivated influenza vaccine. The CDR3 DNA reads as TGTGCCAGCAGCTCGTCTGCCTGGCCGTCCTCCTACAATGAGCAGTTCTTC. Protein product: CASSSSAWPSSYNEQFF.